A few counts support the clone carrying this TCR beta chain. Its target is not known. J was trimmed by 0 bases and V by 2 bases; bases with no gene match: 4. This CDR3 region has 16 residues. Germline V lookup: CDR1 SGHDT, CDR2 YYEEEE. The sample comes from a study of post-analysis software for immune sequencing data. Study context: Some patients lacked subtype; others had relapsing-remitting, secondary progressive or progressive-relapsing disease. Findings and limits, study-wide: People with multiple sclerosis had a significantly lower normalized Chao1 diversity than controls did. Batch-matched samples strongly co-clustered by F measure. Five or six TRBV segments (TRBV5-6, TRBV5-1 and TRBV20-1 among them) occurred more frequently in patients than in controls.

Tagging with unique molecular identifiers was a feature of the TCR beta cDNA libraries. T cells numbering roughly 0.85 to 11 million gave rise to around 460,000 cDNA molecules. TCRdb ran MiXCR on the PCR reads and lists one entry per CDR3 protein. This sample has about 540,000 distinct CDR3 sequences, with roughly 34% found just once. The J gene is TRBJ2-5, the V gene TRBV5-6; TRBD2 agrees at 10 bases. This TCR was sampled from a girl aged 2 to 17 with multiple sclerosis. The sequencing sample was made of blood. In DNA form, the CDR3 reads TGTGCCAGCAGCTTTTCGGGACTAGCGTACCAAGAGACCCAGTACTTC. As protein: CASSFSGLAYQETQYF.